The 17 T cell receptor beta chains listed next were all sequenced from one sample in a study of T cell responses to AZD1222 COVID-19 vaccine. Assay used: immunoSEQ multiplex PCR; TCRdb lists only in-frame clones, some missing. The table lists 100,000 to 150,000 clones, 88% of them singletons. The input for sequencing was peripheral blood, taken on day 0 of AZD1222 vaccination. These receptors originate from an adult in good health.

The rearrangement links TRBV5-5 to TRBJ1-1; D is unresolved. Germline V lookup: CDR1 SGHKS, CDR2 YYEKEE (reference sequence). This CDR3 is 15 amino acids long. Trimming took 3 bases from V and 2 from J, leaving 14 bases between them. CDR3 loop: CASSSIGGVNTEAFF. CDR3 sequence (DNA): TGTGCCAGCAGCTCCATAGGTGGAGTTAACACTGAAGCTTTCTTT.

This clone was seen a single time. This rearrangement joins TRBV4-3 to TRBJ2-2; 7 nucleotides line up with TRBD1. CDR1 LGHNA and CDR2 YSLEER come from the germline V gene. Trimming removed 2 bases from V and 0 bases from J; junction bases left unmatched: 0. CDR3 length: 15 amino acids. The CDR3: CASSQQGANTGELFF. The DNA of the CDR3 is TGCGCCAGCAGCCAACAGGGGGCGAACACCGGGGAGCTGTTTTTT.

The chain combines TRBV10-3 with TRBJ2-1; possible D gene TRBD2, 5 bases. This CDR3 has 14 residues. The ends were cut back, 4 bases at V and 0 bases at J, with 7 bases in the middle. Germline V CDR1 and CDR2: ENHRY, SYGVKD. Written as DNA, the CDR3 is TGTGCCATCAGTGGAACTAGCTCCTACAATGAGCAGTTCTTC. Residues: CAISGTSSYNEQFF.

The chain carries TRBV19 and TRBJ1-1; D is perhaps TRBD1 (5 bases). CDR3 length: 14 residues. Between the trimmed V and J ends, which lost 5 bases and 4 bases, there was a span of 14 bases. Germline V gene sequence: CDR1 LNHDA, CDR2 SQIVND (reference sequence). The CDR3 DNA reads TGTGCCAGTAGTTTCTCGACAGTTAGCACTGAAGCTTTCTTT. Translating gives CASSFSTVSTEAFF.

The CDR3 DNA follows: TGTGCCAGTAGCCTCCGACAGGGGGGCAATGAAAAACTGTTTTTT. This sequence encodes CASSLRQGGNEKLFF. This rearrangement joins TRBV19 to TRBJ1-4; the match to TRBD1 covers 9 bases. The CDR3 has 15 residues. Per the germline V gene, CDR1 is LNHDA and CDR2 is SQIVND (reference sequence). Trimming cost V 6 bases and J 5 bases; bases outside gene matches: 7. Complete variable domain (other parts from reference TRBV19 and TRBJ1-4): DGGITQSPKYLFRKEGQNVTLSCEQNLNHDAMYWYRQDPGQGLRLIYYSQIVNDFQKGDIAEGYSVSREKKESFPLTVTSAQKNPTAFYLCASSLRQGGNEKLFFGSGTQLSVL.

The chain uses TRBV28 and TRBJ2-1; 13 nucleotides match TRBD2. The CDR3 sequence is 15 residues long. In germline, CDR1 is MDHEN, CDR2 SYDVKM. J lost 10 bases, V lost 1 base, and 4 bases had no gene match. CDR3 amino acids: CASSLSMGLAGEQFF. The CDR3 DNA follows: TGTGCCAGCAGTTTATCGATGGGACTAGCGGGAGAGCAGTTCTTC. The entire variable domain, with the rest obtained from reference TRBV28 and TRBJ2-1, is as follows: DVKVTQSSRYLVKRTGEKVFLECVQDMDHENMFWYRQDPGLGLRLIYFSYDVKMKEKGDIPEGYSVSREKKERFSLILESASTNQTSMYLCASSLSMGLAGEQFFGPGTRLTVL.

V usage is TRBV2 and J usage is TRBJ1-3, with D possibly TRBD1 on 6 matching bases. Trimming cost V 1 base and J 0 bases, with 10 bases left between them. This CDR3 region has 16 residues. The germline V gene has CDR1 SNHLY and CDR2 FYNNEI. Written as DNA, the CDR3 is TGTGCCAGCAGTGAAGGAGGGGGGAGCTCTGGAAACACCATATATTTT. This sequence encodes CASSEGGGSSGNTIYF.

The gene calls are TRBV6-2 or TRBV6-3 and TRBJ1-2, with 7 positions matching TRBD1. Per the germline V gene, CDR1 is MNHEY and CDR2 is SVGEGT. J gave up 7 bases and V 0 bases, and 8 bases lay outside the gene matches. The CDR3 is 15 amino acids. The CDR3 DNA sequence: TGTGCCAGCAGTTACTCAGAGGACAGGACGAGTGGCTACACCTTC. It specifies CASSYSEDRTSGYTF.

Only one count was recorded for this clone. The CDR3 nucleotides read TGTGCCAGTAGTATGGGGACAGGGGGCGGACTGTACGAGCAGTACTTC. Translating gives CASSMGTGGGLYEQYF. The genes are TRBV19 and TRBJ2-7; 12 bases map to TRBD1. CDR3 length equals 16 residues. CDR1 LNHDA and CDR2 SQIVND come from the germline V gene (reference sequence). The trim removed 3 bases at V and 4 bases at J, leaving 7 bases unmatched.

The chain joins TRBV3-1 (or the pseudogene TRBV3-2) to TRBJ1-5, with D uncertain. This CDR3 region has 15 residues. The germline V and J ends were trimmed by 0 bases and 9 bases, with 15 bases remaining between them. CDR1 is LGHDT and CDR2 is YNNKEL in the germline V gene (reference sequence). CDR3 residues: CASSQDSSGGPPQHF. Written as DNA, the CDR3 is TGTGCCAGCAGCCAAGACTCGTCAGGAGGACCGCCCCAGCATTTT.

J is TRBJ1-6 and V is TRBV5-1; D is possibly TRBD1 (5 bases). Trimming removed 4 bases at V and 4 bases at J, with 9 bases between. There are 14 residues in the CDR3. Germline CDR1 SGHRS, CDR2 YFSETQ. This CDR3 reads CASSEGRYNSPLHF. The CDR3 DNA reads TGCGCCAGCAGCGAGGGACGGTATAATTCACCCCTCCACTTT.

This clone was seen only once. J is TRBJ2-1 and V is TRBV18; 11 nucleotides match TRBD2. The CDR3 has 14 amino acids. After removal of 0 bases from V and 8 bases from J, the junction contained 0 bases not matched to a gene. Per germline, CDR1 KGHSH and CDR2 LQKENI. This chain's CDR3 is CASSPPGLADEQFF. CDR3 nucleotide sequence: TGTGCCAGCTCACCACCGGGACTAGCGGATGAGCAGTTCTTC.

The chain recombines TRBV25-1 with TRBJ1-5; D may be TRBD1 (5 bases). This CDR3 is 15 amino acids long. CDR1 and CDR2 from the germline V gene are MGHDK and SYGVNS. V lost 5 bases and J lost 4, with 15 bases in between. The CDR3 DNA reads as TGTGCCAGCAGTCCGGACATGGAGAAGAATCAGCCCCAGCATTTT. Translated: CASSPDMEKNQPQHF.

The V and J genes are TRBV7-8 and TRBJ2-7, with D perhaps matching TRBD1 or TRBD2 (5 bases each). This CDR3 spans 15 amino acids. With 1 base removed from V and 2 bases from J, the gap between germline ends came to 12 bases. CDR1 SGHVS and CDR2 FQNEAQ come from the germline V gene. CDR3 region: CASSLGPGRAYEQYF. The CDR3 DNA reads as TGTGCCAGCAGCTTAGGCCCAGGGCGGGCCTACGAGCAGTACTTC.

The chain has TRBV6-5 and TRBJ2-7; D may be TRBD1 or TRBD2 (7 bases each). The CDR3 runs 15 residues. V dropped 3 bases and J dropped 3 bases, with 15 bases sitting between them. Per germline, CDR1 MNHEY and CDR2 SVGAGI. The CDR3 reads CASSYYTGEGYEQYF. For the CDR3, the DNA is TGTGCCAGCAGTTATTATACAGGGGAGGGCTACGAGCAGTACTTC.

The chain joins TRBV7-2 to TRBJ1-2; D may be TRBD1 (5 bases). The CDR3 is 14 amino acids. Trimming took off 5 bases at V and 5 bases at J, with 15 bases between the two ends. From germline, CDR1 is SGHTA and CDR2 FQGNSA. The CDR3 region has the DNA TGTGCCAGCAGCCCAACAGGAAGGCTATATGGCTACACCTTC. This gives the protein CASSPTGRLYGYTF.

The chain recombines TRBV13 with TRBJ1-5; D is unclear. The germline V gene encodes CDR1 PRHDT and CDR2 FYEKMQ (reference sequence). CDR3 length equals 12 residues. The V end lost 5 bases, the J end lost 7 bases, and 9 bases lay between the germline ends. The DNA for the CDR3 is TGTGCCAGCAGCGTACAGACGCAGCCCCAGCATTTT. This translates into CASSVQTQPQHF.